The sequence of this T cell receptor beta chain was determined in a study of OX40 agonist ivuxolimab in advanced cancers. Study details: Participants averaged about 66 years of age (range about 23 to 80) and were about 85% male. Notes on the study in general: CD8+ T cells (on average) carried more expanded clones than CD4+ T cells. CD4+ and CD8+ T cells in blood underwent clonal expansion by week 6 at 0.1 to 3.0 mg/kg.

Some clones are missing from TCRdb's copy, which holds only in-frame ones; the method was immunoSEQ multiplex PCR. Found here are about 26,000 clones, roughly 83% of them singletons; the top ten hold roughly a third. With respect to this clone: Its antigen remains unidentified.

The CDR3 is 14 residues long. The germline CDR1 and CDR2 sequences are MNHEY and SMNVEV (reference sequence). Between the trimmed V and J ends, which lost 4 bases and 0 bases, there was a span of 8 bases. This receptor was identified in an adult with an advanced solid tumor such as melanoma, head and neck, liver or kidney cancer. This rearrangement joins TRBV27 to TRBJ2-3; D may be TRBD1 (5 bases). The material sequenced was CD4+ or CD8+ T cells sorted from blood, taken in a trial of the OX40 agonist ivuxolimab. CDR3: CASSWGYSTDTQYF. The CDR3 nucleotides read TGTGCCAGCAGTTGGGGCTATAGCACAGATACGCAGTATTTT.